This record covers a single T cell receptor (beta chain). The CDR3 totals 16 residues. CDR1 and CDR2 from the germline V gene are KGHSH and LQKENI. The V end was cut by 3 bases, the J end by 0 bases, with 14 bases between. This sample was included in a study of blood T cells in healthy people across ages. Total RNA extracted from each sample amounted to at least 5.5 micrograms. Combining a sample-barcoded 5' primer with a J-beta primer mix, a second PCR ran for about 7 to 12 cycles. Each TCR beta cDNA got a 12-nucleotide random molecular identifier. TCRdb itself ran the 5' RACE reads through MiXCR, one entry per CDR3 protein. The table lists about 1.8 million distinct CDR3 sequences, roughly 52% of them singletons.

The gene calls are TRBV18 and TRBJ1-1; D gene uncertain. The sequence was obtained from a woman in her forties in good health. Sequencing was performed on blood. CDR3 DNA sequence: TGTGCCAGCTCACCGGGGAGCGATCAGATGAACACTGAAGCTTTCTTT. This gives the protein CASSPGSDQMNTEAFF.